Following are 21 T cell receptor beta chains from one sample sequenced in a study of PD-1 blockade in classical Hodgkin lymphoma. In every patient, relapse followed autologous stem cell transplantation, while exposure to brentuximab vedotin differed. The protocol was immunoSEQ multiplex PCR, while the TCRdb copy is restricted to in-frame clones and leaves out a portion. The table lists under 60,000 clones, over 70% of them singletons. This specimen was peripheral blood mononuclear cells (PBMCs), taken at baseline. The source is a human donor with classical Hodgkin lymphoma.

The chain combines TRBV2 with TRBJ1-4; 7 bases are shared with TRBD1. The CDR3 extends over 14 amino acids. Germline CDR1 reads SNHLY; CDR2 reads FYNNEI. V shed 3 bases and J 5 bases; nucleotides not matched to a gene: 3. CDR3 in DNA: TGTGCCAGCAGTGACGGGACAGCGAATGAAAAACTGTTTTTT. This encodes CASSDGTANEKLFF.

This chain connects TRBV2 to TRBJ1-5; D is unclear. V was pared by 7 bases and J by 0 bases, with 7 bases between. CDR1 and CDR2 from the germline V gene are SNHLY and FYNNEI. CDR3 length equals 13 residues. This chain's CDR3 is CASTMLSNQPQHF. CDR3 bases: TGTGCCAGCACCATGCTTAGCAATCAGCCCCAGCATTTT. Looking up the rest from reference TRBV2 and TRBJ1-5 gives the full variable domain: EPEVTQTPSHQVTQMGQEVILRCVPISNHLYFYWYRQILGQKVEFLVSFYNNEISEKSEIFDDQFSVERPDGSNFTLKIRSTKLEDSAMYFCASTMLSNQPQHFGDGTRLSIL.

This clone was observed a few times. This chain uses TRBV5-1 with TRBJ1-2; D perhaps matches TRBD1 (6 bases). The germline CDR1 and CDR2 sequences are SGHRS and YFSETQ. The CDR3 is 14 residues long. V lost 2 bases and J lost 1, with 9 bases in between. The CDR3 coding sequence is TGCGCCAGCAGCTTTGGGGGCTTTAACTATGGCTACACCTTC. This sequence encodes CASSFGGFNYGYTF.

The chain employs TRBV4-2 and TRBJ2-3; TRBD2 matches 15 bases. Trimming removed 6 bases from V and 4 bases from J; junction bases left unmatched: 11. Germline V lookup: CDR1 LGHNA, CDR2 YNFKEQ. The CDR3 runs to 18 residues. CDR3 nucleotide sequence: TGTGCCAGCAGGATGGGACTAGCGGGGGGTGGAGTGGCAGATACGCAGTATTTT. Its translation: CASRMGLAGGGVADTQYF.

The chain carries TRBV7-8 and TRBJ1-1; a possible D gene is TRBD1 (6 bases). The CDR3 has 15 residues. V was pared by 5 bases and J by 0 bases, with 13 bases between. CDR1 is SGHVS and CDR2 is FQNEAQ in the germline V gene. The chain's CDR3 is CASSPPGHLNTEAFF. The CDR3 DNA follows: TGTGCCAGCAGCCCACCGGGACACCTGAACACTGAAGCTTTCTTT.

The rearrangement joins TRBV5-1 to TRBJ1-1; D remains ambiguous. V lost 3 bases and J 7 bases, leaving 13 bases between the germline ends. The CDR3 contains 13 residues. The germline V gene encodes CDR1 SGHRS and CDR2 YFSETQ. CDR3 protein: CASSSGIKDEAFF. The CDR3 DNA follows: TGCGCCAGCAGCTCGGGTATTAAGGATGAAGCTTTCTTT. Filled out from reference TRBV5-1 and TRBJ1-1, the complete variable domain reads KAGVTQTPRYLIKTRGQQVTLSCSPISGHRSVSWYQQTPGQGLQFLFEYFSETQRNKGNFPGRFSGRQFSNSRSEMNVSTLELGDSALYLCASSSGIKDEAFFGQGTRLTVV.

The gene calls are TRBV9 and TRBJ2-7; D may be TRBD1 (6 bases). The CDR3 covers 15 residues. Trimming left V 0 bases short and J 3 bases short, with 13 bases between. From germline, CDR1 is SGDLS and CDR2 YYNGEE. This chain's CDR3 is CASSVAAGVDYEQYF. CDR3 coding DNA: TGTGCCAGCAGCGTAGCTGCAGGGGTTGACTACGAGCAGTACTTC. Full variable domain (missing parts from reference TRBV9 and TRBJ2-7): DSGVTQTPKHLITATGQRVTLRCSPRSGDLSVYWYQQSLDQGLQFLIQYYNGEERAKGNILERFSAQQFPDLHSELNLSSLELGDSALYFCASSVAAGVDYEQYFGPGTRLTVT.

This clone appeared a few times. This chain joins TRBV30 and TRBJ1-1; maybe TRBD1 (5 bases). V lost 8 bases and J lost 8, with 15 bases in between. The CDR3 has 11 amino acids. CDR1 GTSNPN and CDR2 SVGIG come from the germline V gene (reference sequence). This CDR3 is CAGTSLREAFF. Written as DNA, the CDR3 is TGTGCCGGGACTTCTCTAAGGGAAGCTTTCTTT.

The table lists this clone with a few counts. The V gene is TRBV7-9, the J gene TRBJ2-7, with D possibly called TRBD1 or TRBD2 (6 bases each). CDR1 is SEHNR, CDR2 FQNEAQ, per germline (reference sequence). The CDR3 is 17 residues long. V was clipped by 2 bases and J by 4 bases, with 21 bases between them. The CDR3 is CASSLIRDAEGEYEQYF. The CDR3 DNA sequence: TGTGCCAGCAGCTTAATTCGGGACGCGGAGGGGGAATACGAGCAGTACTTC.

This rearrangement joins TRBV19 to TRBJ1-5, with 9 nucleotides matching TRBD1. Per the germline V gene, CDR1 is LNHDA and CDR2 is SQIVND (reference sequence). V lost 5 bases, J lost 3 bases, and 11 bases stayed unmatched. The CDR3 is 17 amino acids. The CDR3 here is CASSARGTGKNNQPQHF. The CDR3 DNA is TGTGCCAGTAGTGCTAGGGGGACAGGGAAAAACAATCAGCCCCAGCATTTT. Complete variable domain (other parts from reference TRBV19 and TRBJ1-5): DGGITQSPKYLFRKEGQNVTLSCEQNLNHDAMYWYRQDPGQGLRLIYYSQIVNDFQKGDIAEGYSVSREKKESFPLTVTSAQKNPTAFYLCASSARGTGKNNQPQHFGDGTRLSIL.

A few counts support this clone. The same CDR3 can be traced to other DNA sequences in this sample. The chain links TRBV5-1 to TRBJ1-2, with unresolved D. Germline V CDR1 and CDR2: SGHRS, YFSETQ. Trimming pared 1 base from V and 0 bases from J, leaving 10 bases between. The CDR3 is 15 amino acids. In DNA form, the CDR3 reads TGCGCCAGCAGCTTGTTGGCGGATTCTAACTATGGCTACACCTTC. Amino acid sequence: CASSLLADSNYGYTF.

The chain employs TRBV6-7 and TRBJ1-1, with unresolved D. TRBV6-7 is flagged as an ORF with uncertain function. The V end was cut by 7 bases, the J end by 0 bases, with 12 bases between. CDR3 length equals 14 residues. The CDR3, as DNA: TGTGCCAGCAAGATAGGTCGTATGAACACTGAAGCTTTCTTT. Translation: CASKIGRMNTEAFF.

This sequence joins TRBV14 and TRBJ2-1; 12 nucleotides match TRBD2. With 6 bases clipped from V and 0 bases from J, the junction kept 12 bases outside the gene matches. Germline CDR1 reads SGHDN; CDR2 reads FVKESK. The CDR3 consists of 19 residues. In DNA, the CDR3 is TGTGCCAGCAGTCCCTTAGGACTAGCGGGACCGATCTCCTACAATGAGCAGTTCTTC. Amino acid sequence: CASSPLGLAGPISYNEQFF.

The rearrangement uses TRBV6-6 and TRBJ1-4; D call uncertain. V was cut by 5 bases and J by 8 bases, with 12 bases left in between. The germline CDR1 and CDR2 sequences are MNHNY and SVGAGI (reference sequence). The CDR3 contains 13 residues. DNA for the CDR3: TGTGCCAGCAGTGTACGGGTCGAGGAAAAACTGTTTTTT. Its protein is CASSVRVEEKLFF.

The CDR3 region has the DNA TGTGCCAGCAGCTTGGAATCCTACGAGCAGTACTTC. Amino acid sequence: CASSLESYEQYF. V and J are TRBV5-4 and TRBJ2-7, with D unresolved. V was cut by 0 bases and J by 1 base, with 2 bases left in between. There are 12 residues in the CDR3. CDR1 and CDR2 (germline): SGHNT, YYREEE (reference sequence). Full variable domain (remainder filled in from reference TRBV5-4 and TRBJ2-7): ETGVTQSPTHLIKTRGQQVTLRCSSQSGHNTVSWYQQALGQGPQFIFQYYREEENGRGNFPPRFSGLQFPNYSSELNVNALELDDSALYLCASSLESYEQYFGPGTRLTVT.

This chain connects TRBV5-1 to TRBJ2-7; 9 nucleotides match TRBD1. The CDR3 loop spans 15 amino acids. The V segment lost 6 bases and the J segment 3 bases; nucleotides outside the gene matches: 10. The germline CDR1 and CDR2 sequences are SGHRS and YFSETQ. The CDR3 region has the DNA TGCGCCAGCACATCTGTTACAGGGGGCGACTACGAGCAGTACTTC. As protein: CASTSVTGGDYEQYF.

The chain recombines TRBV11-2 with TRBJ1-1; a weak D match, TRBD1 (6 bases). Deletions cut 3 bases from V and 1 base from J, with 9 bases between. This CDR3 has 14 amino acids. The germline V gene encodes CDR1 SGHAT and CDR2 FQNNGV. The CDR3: CASSFEQGNTEAFF. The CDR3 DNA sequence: TGTGCCAGCAGCTTCGAACAGGGGAACACTGAAGCTTTCTTT.

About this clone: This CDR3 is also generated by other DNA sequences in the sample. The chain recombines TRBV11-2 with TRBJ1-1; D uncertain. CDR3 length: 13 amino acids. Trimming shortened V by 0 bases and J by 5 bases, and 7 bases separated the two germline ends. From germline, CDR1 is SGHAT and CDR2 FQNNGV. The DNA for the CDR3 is TGTGCCAGCAGCTTAGATACGGGGACTGAAGCTTTCTTT. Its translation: CASSLDTGTEAFF.

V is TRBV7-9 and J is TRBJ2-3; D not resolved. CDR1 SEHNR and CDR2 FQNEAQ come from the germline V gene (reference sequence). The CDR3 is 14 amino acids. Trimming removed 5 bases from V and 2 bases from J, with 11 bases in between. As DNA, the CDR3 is TGTGCCAGCAGCCTCCCACGGACCACAGATACGCAGTATTTT. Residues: CASSLPRTTDTQYF.

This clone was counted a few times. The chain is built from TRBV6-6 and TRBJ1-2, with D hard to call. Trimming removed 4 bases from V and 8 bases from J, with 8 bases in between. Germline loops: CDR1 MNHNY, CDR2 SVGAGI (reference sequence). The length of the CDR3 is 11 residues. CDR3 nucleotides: TGTGCCAGCAGTTTTCGGGAGGGCTACACCTTC. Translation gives CASSFREGYTF.

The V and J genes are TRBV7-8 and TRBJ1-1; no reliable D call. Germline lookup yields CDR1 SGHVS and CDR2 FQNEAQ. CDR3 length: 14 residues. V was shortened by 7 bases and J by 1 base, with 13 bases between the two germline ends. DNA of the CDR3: TGTGCCAGCAAAGGGTTGTTAGGGAACACTGAAGCTTTCTTT. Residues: CASKGLLGNTEAFF.